These T cell receptor beta chains were read from a single sample in a study of blood T cell repertoires in COVID-19. Some clones are missing from TCRdb's copy, which holds only in-frame ones; the method was immunoSEQ multiplex PCR. This table has roughly 160,000 clones, around four fifths appearing once. Sequences were obtained from peripheral blood. The receptors here all came from a woman of 80 years or more with COVID-19, enrolled during active disease. The CDR3 runs from the conserved cysteine through the conserved F or W. Fields, in order: clone size, D gene, J gene, V gene, CDR3 DNA, CDR3 protein. D genes are given only for firm matches. Part of the rows lack a size; the others show once, few, many or a class for expanded clones.

few	-	TRBJ2-7	TRBV9	TGTGCCAGCAGTCCGCGAGGGAACGAGCAGTACTTC	CASSPRGNEQYF
-	-	TRBJ1-3	TRBV19	TGTGCCAGTAGTATCGTCGGGAAGCGTACTGGAAACACCATATATTTT	CASSIVGKRTGNTIYF
-	-	TRBJ1-4	TRBV19	TGTGCCAGTAGGTCGGGATCGGCAACTAATGAAAAACTGTTTTTT	CASRSGSATNEKLFF
-	TRBD1	TRBJ2-1	TRBV5-1	TGCGCCAGCAGCTTCACGGACAGGGCAAACAATGAGCAGTTCTTC	CASSFTDRANNEQFF
-	-	TRBJ1-1	TRBV4-1	TGCGCCAGCAGCCAACTAACCCTGAACACTGAAGCTTTCTTT	CASSQLTLNTEAFF
-	TRBD2	TRBJ2-7	TRBV3-1/TRBV3-2	TGTGCCAGCAGCCAATTTGGGGCGGGAGCTGGCGAGCAGTACTTC	CASSQFGAGAGEQYF
-	-	TRBJ1-3	TRBV3-1/TRBV3-2	TGTGCCAGCAGCCAAGAATGGGCAAAAGGATTTATGTCTTTT	CASSQEWAKGFMSF
-	-	TRBJ2-1	TRBV6-5	TGTGCATCAGTGGGCTGGAACAATGAGCAGTTCTTC	CASVGWNNEQFF
-	-	TRBJ2-1	TRBV7-9	TGTGCCAGCAGCTTATCCGGGTCCCGTAATGAGCAGTTCTTC	CASSLSGSRNEQFF
once	-	TRBJ1-1	TRBV28	TGTGCCAGCAGTCAACAGGGTTGGGACACTGAAGCTTTCTTT	CASSQQGWDTEAFF
-	-	TRBJ1-4	TRBV6-5	TGTGCCAGCCGCTTGGAGGGAAAACTGTTTTTT	CASRLEGKLFF
once	TRBD1	TRBJ2-1	TRBV29-1	TGCAGCGTAGACAGGGGAAATGAGCAGTTCTTC	CSVDRGNEQFF
-	-	TRBJ1-6	TRBV27	TGTGCCAGCAGTTTATTCCCCGACAGCGCCAATTCACCCCTCCACTTT	CASSLFPDSANSPLHF
few	TRBD1	TRBJ2-3	TRBV7-7	TGTGCTAGCAGCTTAGGGAGGACAGGGGCAGATACGCAGTATTTT	CASSLGRTGADTQYF
-	TRBD2	TRBJ2-1	TRBV18	TGTGCCAGCACCTTAGCGGGGGGCTTTAACAATGAGCAGTTCTTC	CASTLAGGFNNEQFF
-	-	TRBJ1-6	TRBV28	TGTGCCAGCAGTGGCAGACTGAATTCACCCCTCCACTTT	CASSGRLNSPLHF